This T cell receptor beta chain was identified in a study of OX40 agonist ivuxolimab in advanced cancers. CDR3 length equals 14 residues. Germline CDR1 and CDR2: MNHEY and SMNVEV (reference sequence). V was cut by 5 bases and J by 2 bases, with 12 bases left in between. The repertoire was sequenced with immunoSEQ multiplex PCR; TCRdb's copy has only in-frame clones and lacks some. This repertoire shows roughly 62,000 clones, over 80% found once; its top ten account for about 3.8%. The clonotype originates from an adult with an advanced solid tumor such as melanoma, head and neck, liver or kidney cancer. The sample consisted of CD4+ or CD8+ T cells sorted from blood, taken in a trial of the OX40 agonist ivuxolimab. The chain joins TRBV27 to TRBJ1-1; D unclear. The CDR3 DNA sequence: TGTGCCAGCAGTCCATTCGGGATTAACACTGAAGCTTTCTTT. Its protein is CASSPFGINTEAFF.